This T cell receptor (beta chain) was profiled in a study of vaccination effects on CD4 cells after COVID-19. About the research overall: ViraFEST used viral peptide pools to expand antigen-specific CD4+ T cells before sequencing. Sampling of a few convalescent patients occurred early (day +14) and late post-vaccination. Post-vaccine specimens arrived a median 72 days past the second dose. Every well got 2 million to 2.5 million PBMC, which were grown with around 10 IU/ml IL-2 and 8.5 to 10 ug/ml peptides.

As to this clone: Its specificity is not known.

V dropped 2 bases and J dropped 4 bases, with 24 bases sitting between them. In germline, CDR1 is SEHNR, CDR2 FQNEAQ (reference sequence). There are 18 residues in the CDR3. Data came from immunoSEQ multiplex PCR; TCRdb stores just in-frame clones and leaves some out. The sample includes around 50,000 clones, nearly 75% of them seen just once. Researchers isolated CD4+ T cells once less than 13 days of culture had elapsed. The person had a PCR-confirmed SARS-CoV-2 infection during March to December 2020. Two-dose BNT162b2 or mRNA-1273 vaccination was given to participants. The chain is built from TRBV7-9 and TRBJ2-7, with TRBD1 as a possible D gene (5 bases). This sequence originates from a human donor who had a prior SARS-CoV-2 infection. Material: CD4+ T cells from PBMCs cultured without peptide, obtained after COVID-19 vaccination. The CDR3 nucleotides read TGTGCCAGCAGCTTAAGCGTGTGGGGCATACCCTCCTTATACGAGCAGTACTTC. Its protein is CASSLSVWGIPSLYEQYF.